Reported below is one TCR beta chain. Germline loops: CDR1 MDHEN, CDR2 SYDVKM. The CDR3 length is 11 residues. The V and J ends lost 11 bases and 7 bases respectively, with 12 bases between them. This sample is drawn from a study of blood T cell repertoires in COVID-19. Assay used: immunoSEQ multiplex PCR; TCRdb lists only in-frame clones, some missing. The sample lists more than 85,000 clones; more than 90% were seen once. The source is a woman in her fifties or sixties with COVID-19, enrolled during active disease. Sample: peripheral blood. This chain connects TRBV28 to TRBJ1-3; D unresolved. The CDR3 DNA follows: TGTGCCGATAAGGCGGGTAACACCATATATTTT. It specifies CADKAGNTIYF.